This T cell receptor (beta chain) derives from a study of T cell responses to AZD1222 COVID-19 vaccine. Points on this clone: Its antigen is unknown.

The CDR3 contains 14 residues. Germline CDR1 reads LNHNV; CDR2 reads YYDKDF (reference sequence). Trimming cost V 1 base and J 5 bases, with 9 bases left between them. TCRdb keeps only in-frame clones here, not all; method: immunoSEQ multiplex PCR. In the table there are 100,000 to 150,000 clones, about 89% of which are singletons. Findings of the study overall: Spike was spanned by vaccine-associated CD4 TCRs, with dominance at 160-218 and 743-854.

The chain joins TRBV15 to TRBJ1-5, with a possible D match to TRBD1 (6 bases). The TCR was taken from an adult in good health. Here the sequenced sample was peripheral blood, taken on day 0 of AZD1222 vaccination. As DNA, the CDR3 is TGTGCCACCAGCAGAGCAGGGGTTGATCAGCCCCAGCATTTT. The encoded protein is CATSRAGVDQPQHF.